This entry lists 21 T cell receptor beta chains sequenced from one sample in a study of cytomegalovirus exposure and HLA in healthy donors. PCR employed 60 Vbeta and 13 Jbeta primers. Method: immunoSEQ multiplex PCR; TCRdb's copy keeps in-frame clones and lacks some. The profile shows roughly 160,000 clones, approximately 85% of them singletons. The sample was PBMCs. The receptors come from a man in his late teens or twenties in good health and CMV-seropositive.

The V gene is TRBV7-2, the J gene TRBJ2-5; 9 bases agree with TRBD1. CDR1 and CDR2 from the germline V gene are SGHTA and FQGNSA. Trimming at V came to 5 bases and at J to 7 bases, leaving 11 bases not matched to a gene. The CDR3 extends over 15 amino acids. CDR3 sequence reads: CASSPMGGTGRTQYF. For the CDR3, the DNA is TGTGCCAGCAGCCCTATGGGAGGGACAGGGCGGACCCAGTACTTC.

The chain joins TRBV10-3 to TRBJ1-5, with 7 bases matching TRBD1. CDR1 and CDR2 (germline): ENHRY, SYGVKD. This CDR3 is 13 amino acids long. V dropped 9 bases and J dropped 7; count of bases not matched to a gene: 9. As DNA, the CDR3 is TGTGCCATAGCCAGGGACAGTGAGCAGCCCCAGCATTTT. The encoded protein is CAIARDSEQPQHF.

The chain uses TRBV27 and TRBJ1-2; the D is unclear. Looked up from germline, CDR1 is MNHEY and CDR2 is SMNVEV (reference sequence). The germline V and J ends were trimmed by 2 bases and 4 bases, with 17 bases remaining between them. The CDR3 contains 16 residues. The CDR3 loop reads CASSLSLDGGGYGYTF. In DNA form, the CDR3 reads TGTGCCAGCAGTTTAAGTCTGGACGGAGGTGGCTATGGCTACACCTTC.

V usage is TRBV10-3 and J usage is TRBJ2-5; 12 bases line up with TRBD2. V lost 0 bases to trimming and J lost 5 bases; unmatched junction nucleotides: 7. The length of the CDR3 is 17 residues. CDR1 is ENHRY and CDR2 is SYGVKD in the germline V gene. The CDR3 sequence is CAISESYLAGGQETQYF. Here the CDR3 DNA reads TGTGCCATCAGTGAGTCGTACCTAGCGGGGGGGCAGGAGACCCAGTACTTC.

DNA of the CDR3: TGTGCCGGAGACGGGACATCTTCTTCCATTGGCTACACCTTC. Protein: CAGDGTSSSIGYTF. The V gene is TRBV7-9, the J gene TRBJ1-2, with D possibly TRBD1 on 6 matching bases. This CDR3 contains 14 residues. Germline CDR1 is SEHNR and CDR2 is FQNEAQ (reference sequence). Trimming removed 11 bases from V and 7 bases from J, with 23 bases in between. The entire variable domain, with the rest obtained from reference TRBV7-9 and TRBJ1-2, is as follows: DTGVSQNPRHKITKRGQNVTFRCDPISEHNRLYWYRQTLGQGPEFLTYFQNEAQLEKSRLLSDRFSAERPKGSFSTLEIQRTEQGDSAMYLCAGDGTSSSIGYTFGSGTRLTVV.

The chain carries TRBV6-6 and TRBJ2-3, with TRBD2 matching over 10 bases. The CDR3 has 16 residues. The germline V gene encodes CDR1 MNHNY and CDR2 SVGAGI (reference sequence). V lost 6 bases, J lost 0 bases, and 6 bases stayed unmatched. CDR3 nucleotide sequence: TGTGCCAGCAGACCTTATAGCGGGGGGAGCACAGATACGCAGTATTTT. Translated, it gives CASRPYSGGSTDTQYF.

The chain couples TRBV14 to TRBJ2-2, with 7 bases aligning to TRBD2. The V and J ends lost 8 bases and 4 bases, in that order; junction bases with no gene match: 22. This CDR3 spans 19 amino acids. Looked up from germline, CDR1 is SGHDN and CDR2 is FVKESK. In nucleotides, the CDR3 is TGTGCCAGCCGATTAACGGGGGGAGCACTTTTTACCACCACCGGGGAGCTGTTTTTT. Translating it yields CASRLTGGALFTTTGELFF.

The V and J genes are TRBV25-1 and TRBJ1-3, with 8 bases that match TRBD1. The J call may be faulty, since TRBJ2-2 better matches the DNA end. The germline V gene encodes CDR1 MGHDK and CDR2 SYGVNS. This CDR3 is built from 15 residues. The CDR3, as DNA: TGTGCCAGCAGTGAATCTCGGACAGGGAACGGGGAGCTGTTTTTT. Protein product: CASSESRTGNGELFF.

The J gene is TRBJ1-1, the V gene TRBV2; a weak D match, TRBD1 (5 bases). Germline V CDR1 and CDR2: SNHLY, FYNNEI. The ends were cut back, 4 bases at V and 3 bases at J, with 9 bases in the middle. The CDR3 length is 13 residues. The CDR3 sequence is CASSVGRDTEAFF. The CDR3 DNA reads TGTGCCAGCAGTGTGGGCAGGGACACTGAAGCTTTCTTT. The full variable domain, rest sourced from reference TRBV2 and TRBJ1-1, is EPEVTQTPSHQVTQMGQEVILRCVPISNHLYFYWYRQILGQKVEFLVSFYNNEISEKSEIFDDQFSVERPDGSNFTLKIRSTKLEDSAMYFCASSVGRDTEAFFGQGTRLTVV.

V and J are TRBV18 and TRBJ2-2, with D unclear. The CDR3 has 13 residues. Germline V gives CDR1 KGHSH, CDR2 LQKENI. Trimming took off 3 bases at V and 7 bases at J, with 9 bases between the two ends. CDR3 sequence reads: CASSPPSGGELFF. CDR3 in DNA: TGTGCCAGCTCACCTCCATCCGGCGGGGAGCTGTTTTTT.

This rearrangement joins TRBV6-6 to TRBJ1-4; D is perhaps TRBD1 (5 bases). The germline V gene has CDR1 MNHNY and CDR2 SVGAGI (reference sequence). Trimming shortened V by 5 bases and J by 8 bases, and 15 bases separated the two germline ends. The CDR3 sequence is 14 residues long. CDR3 in amino acids: CASSTPGGYEKLFF. The CDR3 DNA reads as TGTGCCAGCAGTACCCCGGGGGGGTACGAAAAACTGTTTTTT.

The V call is TRBV7-9, the J call TRBJ2-1; 7 positions match TRBD2. From germline, CDR1 is SEHNR and CDR2 FQNEAQ (reference sequence). CDR3 size: 16 residues. J gave up 5 bases and V 6 bases, and 13 bases lay outside the gene matches. The CDR3 reads CASSPAPGGPNNEQFF. The DNA of the CDR3 is TGTGCCAGCAGTCCAGCCCCGGGGGGACCCAACAATGAGCAGTTCTTC.

The chain combines TRBV25-1 with TRBJ1-2; possible D gene TRBD1, 6 bases. The V gene lost 6 bases and the J gene lost 0 bases, with 11 bases spanning the gap. CDR1 MGHDK and CDR2 SYGVNS come from the germline V gene. The CDR3 contains 14 residues. DNA for the CDR3: TGTGCCAGCAGCAAGGGGACATCTAACTATGGCTACACCTTC. It translates to CASSKGTSNYGYTF.

The chain is built from TRBV7-9 and TRBJ2-3; D perhaps matches TRBD1 (6 bases). Germline lookup yields CDR1 SEHNR and CDR2 FQNEAQ (reference sequence). Trimming cost V 1 base and J 7 bases, with 21 bases left between them. CDR3 length equals 17 residues. This chain's CDR3 is CASSLGNGRGWANTQYF. The CDR3 bases are TGTGCCAGCAGCTTAGGGAACGGCAGGGGTTGGGCAAATACGCAGTATTTT.

The CDR3 coding sequence is TGTGCCACTGCCCCGGGCACCGGGGAGCTGTTTTTT. It codes for CATAPGTGELFF. The rearrangement uses TRBV19 and TRBJ2-2; unclear D gene. The V and J ends lost 10 bases and 4 bases respectively, with 10 bases between them. This CDR3 has 12 amino acids. Per germline, CDR1 LNHDA and CDR2 SQIVND (reference sequence).

V gene TRBV13 combines with J gene TRBJ2-7, with a possible D match to TRBD2 (6 bases). V was clipped by 0 bases and J by 0 bases, with 9 bases between them. The CDR3 is 15 residues long. From germline, CDR1 is PRHDT and CDR2 FYEKMQ (reference sequence). DNA of the CDR3: TGTGCCAGCAGCTTAGGCGGGGGAACCTCCTACGAGCAGTACTTC. Amino acid sequence: CASSLGGGTSYEQYF.

A single count supports this clone. The chain couples TRBV25-1 to TRBJ2-1; 12 bases agree with TRBD1. Germline CDR1 reads MGHDK; CDR2 reads SYGVNS. J was trimmed by 7 bases and V by 5 bases; bases with no gene match: 6. There are 15 residues in the CDR3. Written as DNA, the CDR3 is TGTGCCAGCAGTCCGGGACAGGGGGCGAAAAATGAGCAGTTCTTC. It translates to CASSPGQGAKNEQFF.

This rearrangement joins TRBV7-2 to TRBJ2-6; D is unresolved. This CDR3 has 15 amino acids. Germline V gene sequence: CDR1 SGHTA, CDR2 FQGNSA. With 3 bases removed from V and 0 bases from J, the gap between germline ends came to 6 bases. The CDR3 here is CASSLRPSGANVLTF. In DNA form, the CDR3 reads TGTGCCAGCAGCTTGAGGCCCTCTGGGGCCAACGTCCTGACTTTC.

The V call is TRBV30, the J call TRBJ1-4, with TRBD1 as a possible D gene (5 bases). Germline V lookup: CDR1 GTSNPN, CDR2 SVGIG (reference sequence). V dropped 0 bases and J dropped 7 bases, with 12 bases sitting between them. CDR3 length equals 14 residues. The CDR3 region is CAWSVVSRGEKLFF. The CDR3 region has the DNA TGTGCCTGGAGTGTAGTCTCAAGGGGTGAAAAACTGTTTTTT. Supplemented by reference TRBV30 and TRBJ1-4, the full variable domain reads SQTIHQWPATLVQPVGSPLSLECTVEGTSNPNLYWYRQAAGRGLQLLFYSVGIGQISSEVPQNLSASRPQDRQFILSSKKLLLSDSGFYLCAWSVVSRGEKLFFGSGTQLSVL.

The rearrangement uses TRBV30 and TRBJ2-5; D is possibly TRBD1 (5 bases). V lost 0 bases and J 2 bases, leaving 10 bases between the germline ends. The CDR3 contains 14 residues. The germline V gene encodes CDR1 GTSNPN and CDR2 SVGIG (reference sequence). CDR3 nucleotide sequence: TGTGCCTGGAGTGTAATTAACAGGCAAGAGACCCAGTACTTC. This codes for CAWSVINRQETQYF.

The genes are TRBV6-6 and TRBJ2-1; 11 bases agree with TRBD2. The V segment lost 6 bases and the J segment 2 bases; nucleotides outside the gene matches: 3. Germline V gene data show CDR1 as MNHNY and CDR2 as SVGAGI (reference sequence). The CDR3 length is 15 residues. The CDR3 DNA follows: TGTGCCAGCAGAACGGGACTAGCGGCCTACAATGAGCAGTTCTTC. The encoded protein is CASRTGLAAYNEQFF.